The T cell receptor beta chain described here comes from a study of Graves' ophthalmopathy and Graves' hyperthyroidism. In the study overall: Before any treatment was given, at initial diagnosis, peripheral blood was collected.

A duration under 3 months, NOSPECS ≥4, CAS ≥3 and moderate-to-severe activity characterized the donors with ophthalmopathy. Diagnosis used clinical symptoms, serum thyroxine, TRAb, thyroid ultrasound and orbital computed tomography. Amplification of the TCR beta CDR3 regions used RNA transcripts (as template). HTBI primers were employed in first-round RT-PCR, then a second-round multiplex PCR followed. Each CDR3 protein is one row after TCRdb ran MiXCR on the multiplex PCR reads. The sample yields roughly 480,000 distinct CDR3 sequences, around 14% seen once. Trimming left V 7 bases short and J 3 bases short, with 16 bases between. This CDR3 has 15 amino acids. Per the germline V gene, CDR1 is MNHEY and CDR2 is SVGAGI. This clonotype was observed at least ten times.

The rearrangement joins TRBV6-5 to TRBJ1-5; D is unclear. The sequencing sample was made of blood. This receptor was identified in a woman aged 25 to 39 with Graves' ophthalmopathy. The CDR3 loop reads CASNYYPGPNQPQHF. The CDR3 region has the DNA TGTGCCAGCAATTATTATCCGGGTCCCAATCAGCCCCAGCATTTT.